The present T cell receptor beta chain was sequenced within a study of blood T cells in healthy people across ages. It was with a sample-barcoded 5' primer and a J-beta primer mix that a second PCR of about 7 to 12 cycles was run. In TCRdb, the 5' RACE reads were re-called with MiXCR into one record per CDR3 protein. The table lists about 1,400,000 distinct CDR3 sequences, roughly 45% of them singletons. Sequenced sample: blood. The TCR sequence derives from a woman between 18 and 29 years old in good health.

The CDR3 DNA reads TGTGCCAGCTCACCCTCGCCCGGATGGGAGCAGTTCTTC. Its protein is CASSPSPGWEQFF. The genes are TRBV18 and TRBJ2-1; no reliable D call. The CDR3 runs to 13 residues. In germline, CDR1 is KGHSH, CDR2 LQKENI. V was shortened by 3 bases and J by 10 bases, with 13 bases between the two germline ends.